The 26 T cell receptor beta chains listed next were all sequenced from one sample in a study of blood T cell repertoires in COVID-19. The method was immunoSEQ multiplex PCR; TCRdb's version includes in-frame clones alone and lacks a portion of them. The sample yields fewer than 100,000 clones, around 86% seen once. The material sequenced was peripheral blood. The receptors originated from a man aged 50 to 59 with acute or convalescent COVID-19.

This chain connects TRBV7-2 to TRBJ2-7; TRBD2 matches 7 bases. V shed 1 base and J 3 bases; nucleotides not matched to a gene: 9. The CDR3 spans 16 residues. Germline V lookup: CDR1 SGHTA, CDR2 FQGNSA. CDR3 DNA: TGTGCCAGCAGCTTAGTAGCGGGTTTCCGCGGCTACGAGCAGTACTTC. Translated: CASSLVAGFRGYEQYF.

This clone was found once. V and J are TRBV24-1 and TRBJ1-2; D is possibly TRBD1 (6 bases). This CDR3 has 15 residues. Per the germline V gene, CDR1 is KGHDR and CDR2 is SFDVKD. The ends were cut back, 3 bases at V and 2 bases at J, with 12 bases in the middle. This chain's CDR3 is CATSDTRTANYGYTF. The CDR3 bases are TGTGCCACCAGTGATACCCGGACAGCGAACTATGGCTACACCTTC.

The CDR3 spells CASSPPLRVNTEAFF. The CDR3 DNA reads as TGTGCCAGCTCACCGCCCCTCAGGGTGAACACTGAAGCTTTCTTT. The chain recombines TRBV18 with TRBJ1-1; tentatively, D is TRBD1 (5 bases). V lost 3 bases, J lost 0 bases, and 11 bases lay in between. The CDR3 spans 15 residues. Germline V gene sequence: CDR1 KGHSH, CDR2 LQKENI.

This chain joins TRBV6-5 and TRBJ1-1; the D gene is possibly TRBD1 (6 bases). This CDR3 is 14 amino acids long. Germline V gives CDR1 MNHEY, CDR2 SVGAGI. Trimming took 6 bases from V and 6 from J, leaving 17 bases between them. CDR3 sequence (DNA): TGTGCCAGCAGCATAGGACAGACGAGGGCTGAAGCTTTCTTT. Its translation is CASSIGQTRAEAFF.

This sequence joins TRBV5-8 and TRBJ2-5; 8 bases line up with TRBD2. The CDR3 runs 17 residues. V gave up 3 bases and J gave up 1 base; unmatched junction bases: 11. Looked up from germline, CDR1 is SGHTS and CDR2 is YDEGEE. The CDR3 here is CASSSPSGSPSQETQYF. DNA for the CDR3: TGTGCCAGCAGCTCGCCCAGCGGGAGTCCCTCCCAAGAGACCCAGTACTTC.

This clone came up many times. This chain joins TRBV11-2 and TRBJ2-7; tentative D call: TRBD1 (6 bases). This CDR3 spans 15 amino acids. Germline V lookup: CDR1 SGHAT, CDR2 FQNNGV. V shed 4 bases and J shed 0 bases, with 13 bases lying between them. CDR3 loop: CASSSGAISSYEQYF. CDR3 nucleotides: TGTGCCAGCAGCTCAGGGGCAATCAGCTCCTACGAGCAGTACTTC.

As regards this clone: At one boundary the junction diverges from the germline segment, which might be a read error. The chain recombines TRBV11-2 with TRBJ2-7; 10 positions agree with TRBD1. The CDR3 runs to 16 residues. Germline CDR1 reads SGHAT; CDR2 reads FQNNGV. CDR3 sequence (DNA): TGTGCCAGCAGCTTATCACTCCTTAACCGGGACAGGGGTTTTGCCTTC. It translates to CASSLSLLNRDRGFAF.

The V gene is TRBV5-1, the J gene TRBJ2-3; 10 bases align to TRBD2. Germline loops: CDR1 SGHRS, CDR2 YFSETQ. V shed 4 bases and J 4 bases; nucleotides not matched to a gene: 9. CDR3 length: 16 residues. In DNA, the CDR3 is TGCGCCAGCAGCGGCAAAGCGGGAGGGCCATCAGATACGCAGTATTTT. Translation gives CASSGKAGGPSDTQYF.

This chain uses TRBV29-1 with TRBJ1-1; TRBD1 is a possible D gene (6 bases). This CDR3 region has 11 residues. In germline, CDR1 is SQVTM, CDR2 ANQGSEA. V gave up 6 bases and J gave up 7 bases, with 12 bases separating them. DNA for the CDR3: TGCAGCGTAGCCGCAGGGGTTGAAGCTTTCTTT. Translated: CSVAAGVEAFF.

The CDR3 DNA sequence: TGCGCCAGCAGCGCGGGACCGAACACTGAAGCTTTCTTT. The encoded protein is CASSAGPNTEAFF. The chain combines TRBV10-1 with TRBJ1-1; a possible D gene is TRBD1 (5 bases). V lost 6 bases and J lost 1, with 9 bases in between. The CDR3 is made up of 13 amino acids. Germline V gives CDR1 WNHNN, CDR2 SYGVQD (reference sequence).

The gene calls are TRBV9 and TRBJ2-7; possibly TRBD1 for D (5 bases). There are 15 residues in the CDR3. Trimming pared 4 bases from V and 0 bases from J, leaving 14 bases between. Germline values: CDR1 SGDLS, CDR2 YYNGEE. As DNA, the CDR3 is TGTGCCAGCAGCCGAACTCCCGACAGCTCCTACGAGCAGTACTTC. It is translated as CASSRTPDSSYEQYF.

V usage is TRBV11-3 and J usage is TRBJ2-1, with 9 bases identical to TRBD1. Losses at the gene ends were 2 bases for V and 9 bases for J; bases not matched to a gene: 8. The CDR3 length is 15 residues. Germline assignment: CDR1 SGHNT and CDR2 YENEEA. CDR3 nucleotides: TGTGCCAGCAGCTTACCGGGACAGGGAGTTATTGAGCAGTTCTTC. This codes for CASSLPGQGVIEQFF.

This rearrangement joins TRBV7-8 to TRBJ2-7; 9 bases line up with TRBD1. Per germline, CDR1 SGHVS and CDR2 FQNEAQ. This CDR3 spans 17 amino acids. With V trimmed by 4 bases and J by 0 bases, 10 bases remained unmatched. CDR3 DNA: TGTGCCAGCAGCTACCCGGGACAGGGTACAGACTCCTACGAGCAGTACTTC. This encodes CASSYPGQGTDSYEQYF.

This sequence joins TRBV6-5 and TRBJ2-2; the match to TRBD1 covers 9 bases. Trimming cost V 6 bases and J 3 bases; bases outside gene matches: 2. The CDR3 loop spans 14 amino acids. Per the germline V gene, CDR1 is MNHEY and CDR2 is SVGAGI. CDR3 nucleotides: TGTGCCAGCAGGGGACAGGGATACACCGGGGAGCTGTTTTTT. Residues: CASRGQGYTGELFF.

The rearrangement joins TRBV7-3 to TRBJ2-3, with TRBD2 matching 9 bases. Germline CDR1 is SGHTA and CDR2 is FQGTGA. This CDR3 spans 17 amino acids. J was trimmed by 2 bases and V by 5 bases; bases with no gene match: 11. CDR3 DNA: TGTGCCAGCAGCCTTACAGCTAGCGGGGAATACACAGATACGCAGTATTTT. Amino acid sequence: CASSLTASGEYTDTQYF.

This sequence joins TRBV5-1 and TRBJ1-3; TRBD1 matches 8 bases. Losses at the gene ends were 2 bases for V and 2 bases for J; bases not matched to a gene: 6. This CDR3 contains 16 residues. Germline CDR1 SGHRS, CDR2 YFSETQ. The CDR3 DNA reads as TGCGCCAGCAGCTTTGGCAGGGGGCTTGCTGGAAACACCATATATTTT. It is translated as CASSFGRGLAGNTIYF.

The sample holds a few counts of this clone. The CDR3 DNA reads as TGTGCCAGCAGCTTAGCGGGGCTTAGCACAGATACGCAGTATTTT. Translating it yields CASSLAGLSTDTQYF. This sequence joins TRBV7-8 and TRBJ2-3, with D perhaps matching TRBD1 (5 bases). Trimming cost V 0 bases and J 0 bases, with 7 bases left between them. The germline V gene has CDR1 SGHVS and CDR2 FQNEAQ. This CDR3 has 15 residues.

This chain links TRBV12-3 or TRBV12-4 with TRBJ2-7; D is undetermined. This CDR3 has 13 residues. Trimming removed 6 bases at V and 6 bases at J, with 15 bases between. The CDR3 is CASSEDPRSEQYF. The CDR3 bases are TGTGCCAGCAGCGAGGATCCACGGAGCGAGCAGTACTTC.

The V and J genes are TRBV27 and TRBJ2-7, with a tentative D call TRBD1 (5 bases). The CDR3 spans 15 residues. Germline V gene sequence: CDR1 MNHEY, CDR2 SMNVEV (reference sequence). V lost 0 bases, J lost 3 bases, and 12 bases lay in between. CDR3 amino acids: CASSLSRTRGYEQYF. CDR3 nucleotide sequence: TGTGCCAGCAGTTTATCTCGGACAAGGGGCTACGAGCAGTACTTC.

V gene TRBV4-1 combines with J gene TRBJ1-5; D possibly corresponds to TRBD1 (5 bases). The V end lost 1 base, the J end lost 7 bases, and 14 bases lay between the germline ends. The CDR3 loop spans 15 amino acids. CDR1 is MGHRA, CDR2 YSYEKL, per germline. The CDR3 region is CASSQGVTANQPQHF. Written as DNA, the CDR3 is TGCGCCAGCAGCCAAGGAGTGACAGCTAACCAGCCCCAGCATTTT.

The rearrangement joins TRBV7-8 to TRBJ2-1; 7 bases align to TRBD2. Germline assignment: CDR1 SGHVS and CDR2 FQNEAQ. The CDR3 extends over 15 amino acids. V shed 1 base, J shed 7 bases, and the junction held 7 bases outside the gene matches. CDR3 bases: TGTGCCAGCAGCTTAGTTGCGGGAGTTGGTAATGAGCAGTTCTTC. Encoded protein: CASSLVAGVGNEQFF.

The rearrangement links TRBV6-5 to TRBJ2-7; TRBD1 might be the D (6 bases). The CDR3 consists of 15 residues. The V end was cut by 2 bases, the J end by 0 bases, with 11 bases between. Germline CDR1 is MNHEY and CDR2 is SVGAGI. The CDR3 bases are TGTGCCAGCAGTTACCTGGCAGGGGCCTCCTACGAGCAGTACTTC. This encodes CASSYLAGASYEQYF.

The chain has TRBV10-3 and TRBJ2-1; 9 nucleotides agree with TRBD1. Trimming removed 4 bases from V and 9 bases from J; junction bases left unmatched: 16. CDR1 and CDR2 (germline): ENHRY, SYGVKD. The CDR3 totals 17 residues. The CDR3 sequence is CAISGSGTGTALGEQFF. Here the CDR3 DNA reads TGTGCCATCAGTGGTTCGGGGACAGGGACCGCTCTGGGTGAGCAGTTCTTC.

CDR3 DNA sequence: TGTGCCAGCACGTCAGCGGGAGGAGTGACCTACGAGCAGTACTTC. This codes for CASTSAGGVTYEQYF. The V gene is TRBV19, the J gene TRBJ2-7; 9 bases are a match to TRBD2. The CDR3 loop spans 15 amino acids. The J segment lost 2 bases and the V segment lost 9 bases, leaving 11 bases of the junction unmatched. Looked up from germline, CDR1 is LNHDA and CDR2 is SQIVND (reference sequence).

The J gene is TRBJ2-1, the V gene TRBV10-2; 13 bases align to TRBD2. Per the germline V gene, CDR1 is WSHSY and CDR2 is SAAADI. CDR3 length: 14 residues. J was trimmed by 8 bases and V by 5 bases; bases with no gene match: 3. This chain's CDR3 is CASSQLAGGYEQFF. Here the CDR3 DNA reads TGCGCCAGCAGTCAACTAGCGGGAGGGTATGAGCAGTTCTTC.

The CDR3 sequence is CASSFEGANEKLFF. The CDR3 nucleotides are TGTGCCAGCAGCTTTGAGGGAGCTAATGAAAAACTGTTTTTT. The genes are TRBV5-8 and TRBJ1-4, with D hard to call. Germline CDR1 SGHTS, CDR2 YDEGEE. The CDR3 extends over 14 amino acids. V was cut by 2 bases and J by 3 bases, with 8 bases left in between.